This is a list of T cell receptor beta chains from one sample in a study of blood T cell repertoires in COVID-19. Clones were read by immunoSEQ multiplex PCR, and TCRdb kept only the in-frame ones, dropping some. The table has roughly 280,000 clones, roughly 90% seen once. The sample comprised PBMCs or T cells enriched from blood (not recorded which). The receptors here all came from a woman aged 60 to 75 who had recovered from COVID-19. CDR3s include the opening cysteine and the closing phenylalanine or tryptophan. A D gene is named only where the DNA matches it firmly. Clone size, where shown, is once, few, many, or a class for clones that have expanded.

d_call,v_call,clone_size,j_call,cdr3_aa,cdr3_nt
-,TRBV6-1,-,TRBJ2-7,CASSEVLAYEQYF,TGTGCCAGCAGTGAAGTACTCGCCTACGAGCAGTACTTC
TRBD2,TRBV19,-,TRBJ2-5,CASCRGSGSVEETQYF,TGTGCCAGTTGCCGGGGAAGCGGGAGTGTTGAAGAGACCCAGTACTTC
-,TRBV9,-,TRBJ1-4,CASSVLGRETNEKLFF,TGTGCCAGCAGCGTACTAGGGCGGGAAACTAATGAAAAACTGTTTTTT
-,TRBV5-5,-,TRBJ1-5,CASSLEAGRQPQHF,TGTGCCAGCAGCTTGGAGGCAGGGAGGCAGCCCCAGCATTTT
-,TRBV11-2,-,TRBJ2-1,CASSLEIREQFF,TGTGCCAGCAGCTTAGAAATCCGTGAGCAGTTCTTC
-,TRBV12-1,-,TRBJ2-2,CASSPRHYGGDTGELFF,TGTGCCAGCAGCCCGCGGCATTACGGGGGGGACACCGGGGAGCTGTTTTTT
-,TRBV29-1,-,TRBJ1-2,CSVGSGSIRGYTF,TGCAGCGTTGGCAGCGGGTCCATACGGGGCTACACCTTC
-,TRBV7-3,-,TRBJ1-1,CASSPRQGNTEAFF,TGTGCCAGCAGCCCTCGCCAGGGGAACACTGAAGCTTTCTTT
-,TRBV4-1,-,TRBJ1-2,CASSQDEQGGYGYTF,TGCGCCAGCAGCCAAGATGAACAGGGTGGCTATGGCTACACCTTC
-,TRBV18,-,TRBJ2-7,CASSPPEGAFSYEQYF,TGTGCCAGCTCACCACCGGAAGGGGCCTTCTCCTACGAGCAGTACTTC
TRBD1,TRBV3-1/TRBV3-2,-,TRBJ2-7,CASSPVDGQGSYEQYF,TGTGCCAGCAGCCCCGTGGATGGACAGGGAAGTTATGAGCAGTACTTC
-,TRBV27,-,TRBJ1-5,CASRQGNQPQHF,TGTGCCAGTCGACAGGGCAATCAGCCCCAGCATTTT
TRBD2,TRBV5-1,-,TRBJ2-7,CASSPGLAPSYEQYF,TGCGCCAGTTCTCCTGGACTAGCGCCCTCCTACGAGCAGTACTTC
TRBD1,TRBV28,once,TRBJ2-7,CASIGTGGRRGYEQYF,TGTGCCAGCATCGGGACAGGGGGCCGTCGCGGATACGAGCAGTACTTC
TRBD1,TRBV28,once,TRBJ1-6,CASSIQQGVGSPLHF,TGTGCCAGCAGTATCCAACAGGGGGTAGGTTCACCCCTCCACTTT
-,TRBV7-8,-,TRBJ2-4,CASSSSGGGKNIQYF,TGTGCCAGCAGCTCATCAGGAGGAGGCAAAAACATTCAGTACTTC
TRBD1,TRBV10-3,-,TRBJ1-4,CAISGPGQEKLFF,TGTGCCATCAGTGGACCGGGACAGGAAAAACTGTTTTTT
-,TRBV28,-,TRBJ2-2,CASLPTGAGELFF,TGTGCCAGCCTCCCGACGGGGGCCGGGGAGCTGTTTTTT
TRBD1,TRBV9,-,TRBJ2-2,CASGPGQEITGELFF,TGTGCCAGCGGACCTGGACAGGAAATCACCGGGGAGCTGTTTTTT
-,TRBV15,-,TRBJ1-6,CATSRDLQGGGAPLHF,TGTGCCACCAGCAGAGATCTTCAGGGCGGGGGGGCACCCCTCCACTTT
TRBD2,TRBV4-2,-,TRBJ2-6,CASSQVAAGEAGANVLTF,TGTGCCAGCAGCCAAGTGGCAGCGGGAGAGGCGGGGGCCAACGTCCTGACTTTC
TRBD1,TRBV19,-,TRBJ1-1,CASSPIPGQANTEAFF,TGTGCCAGTAGTCCGATACCGGGACAGGCAAACACTGAAGCTTTCTTT
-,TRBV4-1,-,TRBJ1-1,CASSQTGHLMNTEAFF,TGCGCCAGCAGCCAGACGGGACACCTCATGAACACTGAAGCTTTCTTT
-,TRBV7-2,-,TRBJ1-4,CASSLDPGREYEKLFF,TGTGCCAGCAGCTTAGACCCGGGGAGGGAGTATGAAAAACTGTTTTTT
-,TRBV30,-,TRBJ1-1,CAWTRGMNTEAFF,TGTGCCTGGACTAGGGGAATGAACACTGAAGCTTTCTTT
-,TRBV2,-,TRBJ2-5,CASSGQFQETQYF,TGTGCCAGCAGTGGACAGTTCCAAGAGACCCAGTACTTC
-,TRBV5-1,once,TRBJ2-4,CASSGGNTENIQYF,TGCGCCAGCAGCGGGGGGAACACAGAAAACATTCAGTACTTC
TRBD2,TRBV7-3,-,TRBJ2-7,CASSSASGGEQYF,TGTGCCAGCAGCTCTGCTAGCGGGGGGGAGCAGTACTTC
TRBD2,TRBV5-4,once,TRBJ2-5,CASSDAGGLGQETQYF,TGTGCCAGCAGCGACGCGGGGGGGCTAGGACAAGAGACCCAGTACTTC
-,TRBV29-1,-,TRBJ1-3,CSVATTAGSGNTIYF,TGCAGCGTTGCTACTACGGCGGGCTCTGGAAACACCATATATTTT
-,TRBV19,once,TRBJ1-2,CATGYGYTF,TGTGCAACAGGGTATGGCTACACCTTC
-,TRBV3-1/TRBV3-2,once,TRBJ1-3,CASSPSSGNTIYF,TGTGCCAGCAGCCCCAGCTCTGGAAACACCATATATTTT
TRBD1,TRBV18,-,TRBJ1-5,CASSPPGGRQPQHF,TGTGCCAGCTCACCACCAGGGGGCCGTCAGCCCCAGCATTTT
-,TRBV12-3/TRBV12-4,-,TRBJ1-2,CASSFRNYGYTF,TGTGCCAGCAGTTTCAGAAACTATGGCTACACCTTC
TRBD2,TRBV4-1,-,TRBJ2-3,CASSPEREGLDTQYF,TGCGCCAGCAGCCCCGAGCGGGAGGGCCTAGATACGCAGTATTTT
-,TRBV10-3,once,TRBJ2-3,CAISDPRAGGQYF,TGTGCCATCAGTGACCCTAGGGCCGGGGGGCAGTATTTT
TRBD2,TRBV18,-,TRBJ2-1,CASSPTTSGRSPYNEQFF,TGTGCCAGCTCACCTACAACTAGCGGGAGATCTCCCTACAATGAGCAGTTCTTC
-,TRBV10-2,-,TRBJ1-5,CASSGGVLSLYSNQPQHF,TGCGCCAGCAGTGGGGGGGTCCTTTCTCTTTATAGCAATCAGCCCCAGCATTTT
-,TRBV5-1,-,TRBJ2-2,CASSLSQGRAGELFF,TGCGCCAGCAGCTTGTCTCAGGGGCGGGCCGGGGAGCTGTTTTTT
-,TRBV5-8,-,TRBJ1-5,CASSREQGYSNQPQHF,TGTGCCAGCAGCCGGGAACAGGGCTATAGCAATCAGCCCCAGCATTTT
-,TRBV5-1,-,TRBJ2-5,CASSLETRGVTQYF,TGCGCCAGCAGCTTGGAGACTAGGGGTGTGACCCAGTACTTC
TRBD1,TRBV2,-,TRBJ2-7,CASSLQGSFYEQYF,TGTGCCAGCAGTCTACAGGGGTCGTTTTACGAGCAGTACTTC
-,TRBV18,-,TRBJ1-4,CASSAAFEGTNEKLFF,TGTGCCAGCTCAGCCGCCTTCGAGGGAACTAATGAAAAACTGTTTTTT
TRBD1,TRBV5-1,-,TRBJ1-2,CASSTGQGGYTF,TGCGCCAGCAGCACGGGACAGGGTGGCTACACCTTC
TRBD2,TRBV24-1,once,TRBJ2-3,CATSTAGGADTQYF,TGTGCCACCAGTACCGCGGGAGGGGCAGATACGCAGTATTTT
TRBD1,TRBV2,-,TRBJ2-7,CASRGTGGYEQYF,TGTGCCAGCAGAGGAACAGGGGGCTACGAGCAGTACTTC
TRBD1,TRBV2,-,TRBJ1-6,CASSTNRGDSPLHF,TGTGCCAGCAGTACAAACAGGGGGGATTCACCCCTCCACTTT
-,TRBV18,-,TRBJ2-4,CASSPRDTRNIQYF,TGTGCCAGCTCACCCCGGGACACTCGAAACATTCAGTACTTC
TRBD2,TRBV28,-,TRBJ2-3,CASVGLADTQYF,TGTGCCAGCGTGGGACTAGCTGATACGCAGTATTTT
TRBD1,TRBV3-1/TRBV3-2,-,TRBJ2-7,CASSQGRTGGYEQYF,TGTGCCAGCAGCCAGGGCCGGACAGGGGGCTACGAGCAGTACTTC
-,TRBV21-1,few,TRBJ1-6,CASSPGTGGDSPLHF,TGTGCCAGCAGCCCTGGGACAGGGGGAGATTCACCCCTCCACTTT
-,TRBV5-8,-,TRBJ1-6,CASSLRGNSPLHF,TGTGCCAGCAGCTTGCGGGGGAATTCACCCCTCCACTTT
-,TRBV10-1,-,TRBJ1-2,CASSEHLNYGYTF,TGCGCCAGCAGTGAACACCTTAACTATGGCTACACCTTC
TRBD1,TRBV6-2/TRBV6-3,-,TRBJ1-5,CASSSTGQGLGKPQHF,TGTGCCAGCAGTTCCACGGGACAGGGATTGGGGAAGCCCCAGCATTTT
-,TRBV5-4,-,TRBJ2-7,CASSTPTGGVYEQYF,TGTGCCAGCAGCACACCAACAGGGGGGGTCTACGAGCAGTACTTC
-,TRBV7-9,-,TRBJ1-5,CASSPSGVRGVQPQHF,TGTGCCAGCAGCCCTTCGGGAGTCCGGGGGGTTCAGCCCCAGCATTTT
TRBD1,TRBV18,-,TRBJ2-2,CASSATGATGELFF,TGTGCCAGCTCAGCGACAGGGGCGACCGGGGAGCTGTTTTTT
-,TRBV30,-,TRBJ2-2,CAWSAGYTGELFF,TGTGCCTGGAGTGCAGGATACACCGGGGAGCTGTTTTTT
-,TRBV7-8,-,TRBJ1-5,CASSLIPFSNQPQHF,TGTGCCAGCAGCTTAATCCCGTTCAGCAATCAGCCCCAGCATTTT